The T cell receptor beta chain under discussion was sequenced for a study of T-cell reconstitution after alpha-beta-depleted transplantation in children. Using unique molecular identifiers, the investigators prepared the TCRbeta library. TCRdb processed the PCR reads anew with MiXCR; each CDR3 protein has one entry. There are around 93,000 distinct CDR3 sequences in the sample; roughly 8.8% occur only once, and 6.9% lies in the top ten. This clonotype showed up many times. CDR1 and CDR2 from the germline V gene are MDHEN and SYDVKM. V shed 4 bases, J shed 0 bases, and the junction held 5 bases outside the gene matches. The CDR3 runs 16 residues.

This receptor was taken from a human donor who donated a stem cell graft to a child with congenital amegakaryocytic thrombocytopenia. V and J are TRBV28 and TRBJ2-3; the match to TRBD2 covers 9 bases. Sequencing used PBMCs from the stem cell graft donor, obtained from the stem cell graft. CDR3 in amino acids: CASSSYSGGSTDTQYF. In nucleotides, the CDR3 is TGTGCCAGCAGTTCATATAGCGGGGGTAGCACAGATACGCAGTATTTT. The complete variable domain, with remaining parts taken from reference TRBV28 and TRBJ2-3, reads DVKVTQSSRYLVKRTGEKVFLECVQDMDHENMFWYRQDPGLGLRLIYFSYDVKMKEKGDIPEGYSVSREKKERFSLILESASTNQTSMYLCASSSYSGGSTDTQYFGPGTRLTVL.